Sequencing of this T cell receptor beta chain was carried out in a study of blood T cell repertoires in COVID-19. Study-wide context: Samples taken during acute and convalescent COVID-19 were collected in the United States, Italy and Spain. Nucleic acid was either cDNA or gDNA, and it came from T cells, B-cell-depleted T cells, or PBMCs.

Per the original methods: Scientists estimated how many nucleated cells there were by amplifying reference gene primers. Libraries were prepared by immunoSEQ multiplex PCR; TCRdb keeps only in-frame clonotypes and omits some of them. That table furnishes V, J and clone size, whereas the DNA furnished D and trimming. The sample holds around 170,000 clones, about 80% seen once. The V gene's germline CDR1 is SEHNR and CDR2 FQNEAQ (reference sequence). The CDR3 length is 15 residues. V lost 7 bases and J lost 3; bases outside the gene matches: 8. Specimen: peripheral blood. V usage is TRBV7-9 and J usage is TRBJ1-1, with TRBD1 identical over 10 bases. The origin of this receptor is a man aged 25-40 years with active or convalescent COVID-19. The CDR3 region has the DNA TGTGCCAGCATCGGGACAGGGGCTCCTTACACTGAAGCTTTCTTT. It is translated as CASIGTGAPYTEAFF. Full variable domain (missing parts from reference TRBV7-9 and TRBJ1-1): DTGVSQNPRHKITKRGQNVTFRCDPISEHNRLYWYRQTLGQGPEFLTYFQNEAQLEKSRLLSDRFSAERPKGSFSTLEIQRTEQGDSAMYLCASIGTGAPYTEAFFGQGTRLTVV.